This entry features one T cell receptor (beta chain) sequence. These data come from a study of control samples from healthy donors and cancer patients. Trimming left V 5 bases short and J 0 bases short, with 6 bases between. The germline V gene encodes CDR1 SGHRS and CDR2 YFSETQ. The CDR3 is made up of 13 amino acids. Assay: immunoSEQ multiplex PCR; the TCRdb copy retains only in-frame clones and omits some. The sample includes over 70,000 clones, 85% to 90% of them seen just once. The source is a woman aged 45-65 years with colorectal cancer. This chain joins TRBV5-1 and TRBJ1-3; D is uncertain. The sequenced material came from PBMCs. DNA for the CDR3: TGCGCCAGCAGGGTGAGCTCTGGAAACACCATATATTTT. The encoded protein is CASRVSSGNTIYF.